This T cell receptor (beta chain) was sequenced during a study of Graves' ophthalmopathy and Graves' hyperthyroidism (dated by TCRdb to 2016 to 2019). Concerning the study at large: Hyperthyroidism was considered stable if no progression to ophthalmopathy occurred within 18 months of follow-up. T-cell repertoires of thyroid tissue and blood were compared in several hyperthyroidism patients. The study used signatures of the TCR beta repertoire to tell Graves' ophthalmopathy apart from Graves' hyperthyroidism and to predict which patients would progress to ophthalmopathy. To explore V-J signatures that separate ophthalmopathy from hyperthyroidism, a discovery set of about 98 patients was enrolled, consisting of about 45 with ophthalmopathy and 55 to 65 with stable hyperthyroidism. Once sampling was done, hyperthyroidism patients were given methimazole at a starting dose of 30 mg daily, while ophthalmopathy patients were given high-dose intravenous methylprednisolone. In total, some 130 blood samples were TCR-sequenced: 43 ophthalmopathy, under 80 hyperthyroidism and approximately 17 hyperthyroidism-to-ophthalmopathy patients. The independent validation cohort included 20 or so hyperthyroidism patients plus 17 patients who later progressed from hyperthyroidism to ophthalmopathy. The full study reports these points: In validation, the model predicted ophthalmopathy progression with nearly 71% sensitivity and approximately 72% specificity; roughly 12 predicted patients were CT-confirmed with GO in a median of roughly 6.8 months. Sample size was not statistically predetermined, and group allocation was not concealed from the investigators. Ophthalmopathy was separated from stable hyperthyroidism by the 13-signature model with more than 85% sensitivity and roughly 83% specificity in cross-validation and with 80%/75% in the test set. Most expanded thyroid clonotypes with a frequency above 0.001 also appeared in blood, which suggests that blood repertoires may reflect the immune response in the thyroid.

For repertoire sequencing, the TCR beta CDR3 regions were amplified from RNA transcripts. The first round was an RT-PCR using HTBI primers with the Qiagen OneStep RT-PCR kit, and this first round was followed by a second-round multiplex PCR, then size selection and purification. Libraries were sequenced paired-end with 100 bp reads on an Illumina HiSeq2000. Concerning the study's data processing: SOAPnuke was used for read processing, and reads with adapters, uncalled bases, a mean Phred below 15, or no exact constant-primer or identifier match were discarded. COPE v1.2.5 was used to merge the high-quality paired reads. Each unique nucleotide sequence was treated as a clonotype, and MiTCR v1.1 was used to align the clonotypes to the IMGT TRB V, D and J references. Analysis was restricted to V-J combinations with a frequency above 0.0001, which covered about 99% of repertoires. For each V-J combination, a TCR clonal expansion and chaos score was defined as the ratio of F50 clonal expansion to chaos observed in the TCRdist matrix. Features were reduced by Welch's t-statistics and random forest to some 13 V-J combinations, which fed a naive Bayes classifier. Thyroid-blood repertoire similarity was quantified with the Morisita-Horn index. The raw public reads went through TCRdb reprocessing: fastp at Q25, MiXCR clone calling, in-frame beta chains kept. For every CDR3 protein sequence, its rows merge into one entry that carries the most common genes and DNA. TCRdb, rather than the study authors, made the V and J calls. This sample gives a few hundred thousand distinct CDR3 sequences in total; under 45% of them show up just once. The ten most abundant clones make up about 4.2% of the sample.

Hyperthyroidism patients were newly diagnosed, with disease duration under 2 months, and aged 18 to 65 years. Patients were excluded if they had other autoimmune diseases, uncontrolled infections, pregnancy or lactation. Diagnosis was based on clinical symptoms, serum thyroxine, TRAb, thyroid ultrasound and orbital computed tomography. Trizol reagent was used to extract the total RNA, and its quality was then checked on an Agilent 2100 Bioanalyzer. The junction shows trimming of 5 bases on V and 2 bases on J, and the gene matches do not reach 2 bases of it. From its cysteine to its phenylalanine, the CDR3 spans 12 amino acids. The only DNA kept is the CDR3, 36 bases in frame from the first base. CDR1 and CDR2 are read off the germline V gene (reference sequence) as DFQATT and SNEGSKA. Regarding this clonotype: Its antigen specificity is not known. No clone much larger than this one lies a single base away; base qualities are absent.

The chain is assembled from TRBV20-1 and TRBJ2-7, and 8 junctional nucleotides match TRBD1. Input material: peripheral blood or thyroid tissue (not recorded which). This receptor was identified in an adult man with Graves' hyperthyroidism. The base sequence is TGCAGTGCTCCGGACAGGGCCTACGAGCAGTACTTC. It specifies CSAPDRAYEQYF.